These 14 T cell receptor beta chains came from one sample sequenced in a study of blood T cell repertoires in COVID-19. Method: immunoSEQ multiplex PCR; TCRdb's copy keeps in-frame clones and lacks some. The table has approximately 170,000 clones, approximately 79% seen once; the top ten hold around 20%. Input material: peripheral blood. These receptors all come from a woman over 75 with acute or convalescent COVID-19.

The V and J genes are TRBV4-3 and TRBJ2-7, with TRBD1 identical over 7 bases. The ends lost 4 bases at V and 4 bases at J; junction bases unmatched: 10. CDR3 length equals 15 residues. Per the germline V gene, CDR1 is LGHNA and CDR2 is YSLEER. CDR3 region: CASSRTGTDLYEQYF. The CDR3 bases are TGCGCCAGCAGCCGTACCGGGACAGACCTTTACGAGCAGTACTTC.

V and J are TRBV9 and TRBJ2-2, with a possible D match to TRBD1 (7 bases). CDR1 and CDR2 from the germline V gene are SGDLS and YYNGEE. This CDR3 is 15 amino acids long. V was cut by 0 bases and J by 6 bases, with 12 bases left in between. The CDR3 sequence: CASSVGQGLPGELFF. CDR3 nucleotide sequence: TGTGCCAGCAGCGTAGGACAGGGACTTCCCGGGGAGCTGTTTTTT.

The rearrangement uses TRBV7-9 and TRBJ2-2; D perhaps matches TRBD2 (5 bases). This CDR3 has 12 amino acids. Trimming took 9 bases from V and 6 from J, leaving 11 bases between them. The V gene's germline CDR1 is SEHNR and CDR2 FQNEAQ (reference sequence). CDR3 DNA: TGTGCCAGTCCCGGGGTTTCCGGGGAGCTGTTTTTT. This translates into CASPGVSGELFF.

The J gene is TRBJ2-1, the V gene TRBV14; D is uncertain. CDR1 is SGHDN, CDR2 FVKESK, per germline. V was pared by 4 bases and J by 0 bases, with 7 bases between. The CDR3 has 14 amino acids. DNA of the CDR3: TGTGCCAGCAGCCCCCCTTCCTCCTACAATGAGCAGTTCTTC. As protein: CASSPPSSYNEQFF.

J is TRBJ2-1 and V is TRBV12-3 or TRBV12-4, with TRBD1 matching 10 bases. The length of the CDR3 is 12 residues. Losses at the gene ends were 3 bases for V and 15 bases for J; bases not matched to a gene: 5. The CDR3 region has the DNA TGTGCCAGCAGTTTTATTGGGGACAGGGGGTTCTTC. As protein: CASSFIGDRGFF.

CDR3 coding DNA: TGTGCCAGCAGCCAAGTGATGGGAGGCAGGGGGCTTTGGGGCACTGAAGCTTTCTTT. It is translated as CASSQVMGGRGLWGTEAFF. This rearrangement joins TRBV14 to TRBJ1-1; 8 bases agree with TRBD1. This CDR3 contains 19 residues. The V segment lost 1 base and the J segment 4 bases; nucleotides outside the gene matches: 17. Germline CDR1 is SGHDN and CDR2 is FVKESK.

The rearrangement links TRBV5-4 to TRBJ2-7; D not certain. V was clipped by 4 bases and J by 0 bases, with 11 bases between them. This CDR3 is 14 amino acids long. The germline gives CDR1 SGHNT, CDR2 YYREEE (reference sequence). In DNA form, the CDR3 reads TGTGCCAGCAGCCCCGACTTGAGCTCCTACGAGCAGTACTTC. Amino acids: CASSPDLSSYEQYF.

This clone turned up a few times. The CDR3 DNA sequence: TGTGCCAGCAGTTTAGGCGCAGGGTGGAGTGAGCAGTTCTTC. This sequence encodes CASSLGAGWSEQFF. The chain recombines TRBV27 with TRBJ2-1; tentative D call: TRBD1 (5 bases). The germline gives CDR1 MNHEY, CDR2 SMNVEV (reference sequence). The CDR3 extends over 14 amino acids. The V end lost 2 bases, the J end lost 9 bases, and 14 bases lay between the germline ends.

The sample holds a few counts of this clone. The rearrangement links TRBV6-5 to TRBJ2-7, with 14 bases fitting TRBD2. This CDR3 contains 15 residues. CDR1 and CDR2 from the germline V gene are MNHEY and SVGAGI. With V trimmed by 7 bases and J by 5 bases, 7 bases remained unmatched. CDR3 amino acids: CASKRLAGGVHEQYF. CDR3 DNA: TGTGCCAGCAAACGACTAGCGGGGGGGGTCCACGAGCAGTACTTC.

This clone was seen only once. The chain couples TRBV5-5 to TRBJ1-5; 9 positions agree with TRBD1. Germline V lookup: CDR1 SGHKS, CDR2 YYEKEE (reference sequence). V gave up 3 bases and J gave up 4 bases; unmatched junction bases: 2. The CDR3 length is 14 residues. DNA of the CDR3: TGTGCCAGCAGCTGGGGACAGGGAAATCAGCCCCAGCATTTT. The encoded protein is CASSWGQGNQPQHF. The full variable domain, rest sourced from reference TRBV5-5 and TRBJ1-5, is DAGVTQSPTHLIKTRGQQVTLRCSPISGHKSVSWYQQVLGQGPQFIFQYYEKEERGRGNFPDRFSARQFPNYSSELNVNALLLGDSALYLCASSWGQGNQPQHFGDGTRLSIL.

The genes are TRBV5-4 and TRBJ2-7; 7 bases are shared with TRBD1. V shed 4 bases and J 6 bases; nucleotides not matched to a gene: 4. CDR1 and CDR2 from the germline V gene are SGHNT and YYREEE (reference sequence). This CDR3 contains 12 residues. The CDR3 sequence is CASSRRQGEQYF. The CDR3 DNA reads as TGTGCCAGCAGCCGGCGACAGGGCGAGCAGTACTTC.

This chain uses TRBV6-5 with TRBJ1-2; the match to TRBD1 covers 8 bases. Germline loops: CDR1 MNHEY, CDR2 SVGAGI. This CDR3 is built from 15 residues. J lost 4 bases, V lost 6 bases, and 10 bases had no gene match. The CDR3 region is CASRLGQGVGYGYTF. In DNA form, the CDR3 reads TGTGCCAGCAGACTCGGACAGGGCGTCGGCTATGGCTACACCTTC.

CDR3 DNA sequence: TGTGCCAGCAGCCCGCAACGAGGGCTAGGCCCTGACAATGAGCAGTTCTTC. Protein product: CASSPQRGLGPDNEQFF. The V gene is TRBV7-3, the J gene TRBJ2-1, with TRBD2 as a possible D gene (5 bases). The CDR3 extends over 17 amino acids. V shed 5 bases and J shed 5 bases, with 22 bases lying between them. The germline V gene encodes CDR1 SGHTA and CDR2 FQGTGA.

This chain joins TRBV7-6 and TRBJ2-5; a weak D match, TRBD2 (6 bases). The germline gives CDR1 SGHVS, CDR2 FNYEAQ. Trimming took off 4 bases at V and 4 bases at J, with 22 bases between the two ends. This CDR3 spans 17 amino acids. The CDR3 nucleotides read TGTGCCAGCAGCTCCGTCCGGGGCCGGGGGTCGGCAGAGACCCAGTACTTC. This translates into CASSSVRGRGSAETQYF.